The clone carrying this T cell receptor beta chain was detected once. Primers: 60 Vbeta forward and 13 Jbeta reverse. Sequenced by immunoSEQ multiplex PCR; TCRdb stores in-frame clones only, minus some. The sample carries about 160,000 clones, around four fifths recorded once. These data originate in a study of cytomegalovirus exposure and HLA in healthy donors. Germline V lookup: CDR1 SGHDT, CDR2 YYEEEE. The CDR3 loop spans 16 amino acids. Trimming stripped 0 bases from V and 4 bases from J, with 14 bases between. This sequence was found in a boy between 2 and 10 years old in good health and CMV-seronegative. The chain recombines TRBV5-6 with TRBJ1-3; perhaps TRBD1 as D (5 bases). Sequencing input: PBMCs. The CDR3 reads CASSLVPGRKGNTIYF. CDR3 in DNA: TGTGCCAGCAGCTTGGTTCCAGGGAGGAAAGGAAACACCATATATTTT.